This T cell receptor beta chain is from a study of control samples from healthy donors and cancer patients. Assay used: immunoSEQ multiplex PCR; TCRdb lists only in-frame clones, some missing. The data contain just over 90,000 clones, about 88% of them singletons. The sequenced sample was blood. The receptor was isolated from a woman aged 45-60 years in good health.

The CDR3 loop is CASSLPTSGADTQYF. CDR3 nucleotide sequence: TGTGCCAGCAGCTTACCGACTAGCGGGGCAGATACGCAGTATTTT. The chain is built from TRBV7-3 and TRBJ2-3, with 11 bases matching TRBD2. Germline values: CDR1 SGHTA, CDR2 FQGTGA. The CDR3 spans 15 residues. Trimming cost V 2 bases and J 4 bases; bases outside gene matches: 2. Combining the CDR3 with reference TRBV7-3 and TRBJ2-3 gives the whole variable domain GAGVSQTPSNKVTEKGKYVELRCDPISGHTALYWYRQSLGQGPEFLIYFQGTGAADDSGLPNDRFFAVRPEGSVSTLKIQRTERGDSAVYLCASSLPTSGADTQYFGPGTRLTVL.